This TCR beta chain was recorded in a study of cytomegalovirus exposure and HLA in healthy donors. Turning to the study itself: Early on, a data release was issued that held 80 million to 90 million unique TCRs from HLA-typed donors.

With regard to this clone: Its target is unknown.

Study outcomes and limitations: About 90% or about 30% of the time was how often most TCR beta V segments were productive, according to an earlier analysis. Among TCR beta chains, those listed as cytomegalovirus-associated numbered about 160.

The CDR3 has 14 residues. With V trimmed by 6 bases and J by 2 bases, 6 bases remained unmatched. CDR1 SNHLY and CDR2 FYNNEI come from the germline V gene. Both 60 Vbeta primers and 13 Jbeta primers went into the PCR. Sequencing used immunoSEQ multiplex PCR; TCRdb keeps in-frame clones, though not all of them. This table lists some 150,000 clones. V and J are TRBV2 and TRBJ1-1; 7 bases are a match to TRBD1. The source is a man aged 40-49 years in good health and CMV-seronegative. Source material: PBMCs. CDR3 in DNA: TGTGCCAGCAGGGGGGACAGCTTAAACACTGAAGCTTTCTTT. Its protein is CASRGDSLNTEAFF.